The 32 T cell receptor beta chains given below trace back to one sample, sequenced in a study of cytomegalovirus exposure and HLA in healthy donors. The PCR employed 60 Vbeta primers together with 13 Jbeta primers. TCRdb's copy holds only in-frame clones and misses some; the assay was immunoSEQ multiplex PCR. The data show about 170,000 clones, over 65% seen once. Sequencing was performed on PBMCs. Every receptor here comes from a woman under 40 in good health and CMV-seropositive.

CDR3 bases: TGTGCCAGCAGCTTAGTGCTTGCCGGGGAGACCCAGTACTTC. It encodes CASSLVLAGETQYF. The chain carries TRBV11-2 and TRBJ2-5; unclear D gene. This CDR3 has 14 amino acids. The V gene's germline CDR1 is SGHAT and CDR2 FQNNGV. V dropped 1 base and J dropped 5 bases, with 11 bases sitting between them. The whole variable domain, remainder taken from reference TRBV11-2 and TRBJ2-5, is EAGVAQSPRYKIIEKRQSVAFWCNPISGHATLYWYQQILGQGPKLLIQFQNNGVVDDSQLPKDRFSAERLKGVDSTLKIQPAKLEDSAVYLCASSLVLAGETQYFGPGTRLLVL.

The CDR3 sequence: CASSLRGPPNEKLFF. CDR3 bases: TGCGCCAGCAGCTTGAGAGGGCCACCTAATGAAAAACTGTTTTTT. V usage is TRBV5-1 and J usage is TRBJ1-4; the D is unclear. The CDR3 runs 15 residues. V lost 1 base and J lost 3, with 10 bases in between. The germline CDR1 and CDR2 sequences are SGHRS and YFSETQ.

The V call is TRBV11-3, the J call TRBJ2-7, with D possibly being TRBD2 (5 bases). Germline V lookup: CDR1 SGHNT, CDR2 YENEEA. The CDR3 runs to 15 residues. The germline V and J ends were trimmed by 5 bases and 0 bases, with 14 bases remaining between them. DNA for the CDR3: TGTGCCAGCAGCCCGGGATTGCAGAGCTCCTACGAGCAGTACTTC. Encoded protein: CASSPGLQSSYEQYF.

This chain joins TRBV5-8 and TRBJ1-1, with D tentatively TRBD1 (5 bases). The CDR3 runs 16 residues. V was cut by 2 bases and J by 1 base, with 15 bases left in between. In germline, CDR1 is SGHTS, CDR2 YDEGEE. DNA for the CDR3: TGTGCCAGCAGCTTCGCCACAGGTGGACCGAACACTGAAGCTTTCTTT. As protein: CASSFATGGPNTEAFF.

The chain is built from TRBV15 and TRBJ2-7; 8 bases are a match to TRBD2. Germline V gives CDR1 LNHNV, CDR2 YYDKDF (reference sequence). The ends lost 1 base at V and 3 bases at J; junction bases unmatched: 5. This CDR3 comprises 15 residues. CDR3: CATSRARGADYEQYF. The CDR3 nucleotides are TGTGCCACCAGCAGAGCGCGGGGGGCGGACTACGAGCAGTACTTC.

The chain combines TRBV2 with TRBJ1-1, with D possibly being TRBD1 (6 bases). Between the trimmed V and J ends, which lost 8 bases and 3 bases, there was a span of 19 bases. The germline CDR1 and CDR2 sequences are SNHLY and FYNNEI. The CDR3 has 15 residues. CDR3: CASVKDSPSDTEAFF. The CDR3 DNA follows: TGTGCCAGCGTTAAGGACAGTCCCTCCGACACTGAAGCTTTCTTT.

This clone was picked up many times. V and J are TRBV11-3 and TRBJ2-5, with a weak D call TRBD2 (7 bases). V was shortened by 7 bases and J by 5 bases, with 8 bases between the two germline ends. The CDR3 has 11 amino acids. From germline, CDR1 is SGHNT and CDR2 YENEEA. CDR3 sequence reads: CASKGGETQYF. The CDR3 DNA is TGTGCCAGCAAGGGGGGGGAGACCCAGTACTTC.

This chain connects TRBV28 to TRBJ2-7; D possibly corresponds to TRBD1 (5 bases). The V end lost 4 bases, the J end lost 4 bases, and 5 bases lay between the germline ends. The CDR3 extends over 11 amino acids. Germline assignment: CDR1 MDHEN and CDR2 SYDVKM. The DNA of the CDR3 is TGTGCCAGCAGTTCAGGGTACGAGCAGTACTTC. Translated: CASSSGYEQYF.

V and J are TRBV7-2 and TRBJ1-1, with 10 bases fitting TRBD1. The V gene end was trimmed by 5 bases and the J gene end by 3 bases; junction bases not matched to a gene: 9. Germline V gene sequence: CDR1 SGHTA, CDR2 FQGNSA. The CDR3 contains 16 residues. The CDR3 reads CASSPRTGGGYTEAFF. The CDR3, as DNA: TGTGCCAGCAGCCCGCGGACAGGGGGAGGGTACACTGAAGCTTTCTTT.

The table lists this clone with a few counts. The chain carries TRBV11-1 and TRBJ2-6, with TRBD1 matching 7 bases. Per germline, CDR1 SGHAT and CDR2 FQDESV (reference sequence). This CDR3 comprises 18 residues. The V gene end was trimmed by 6 bases and the J gene end by 0 bases; junction bases not matched to a gene: 11. Here the CDR3 reads CASRGEAGGNSGANVLTF. In DNA, the CDR3 is TGTGCCAGCAGGGGCGAGGCAGGGGGTAACTCTGGGGCCAACGTCCTGACTTTC. Complete variable domain (other parts from reference TRBV11-1 and TRBJ2-6): EAEVAQSPRYKITEKSQAVAFWCDPISGHATLYWYRQILGQGPELLVQFQDESVVDDSQLPKDRFSAERLKGVDSTLKIQPAELGDSAMYLCASRGEAGGNSGANVLTFGAGSRLTVL.

This chain uses TRBV9 with TRBJ2-7; TRBD2 agrees at 7 bases. Germline loops: CDR1 SGDLS, CDR2 YYNGEE. V shed 0 bases, J shed 0 bases, and the junction held 15 bases outside the gene matches. There are 19 residues in the CDR3. The CDR3 nucleotides read TGTGCCAGCAGCGTAGGGCCCGAAGGACTAGAGCCGTCCTCCTACGAGCAGTACTTC. It specifies CASSVGPEGLEPSSYEQYF.

The chain recombines TRBV5-5 with TRBJ1-1; TRBD1 matches 7 bases. This CDR3 is built from 16 residues. Losses at the gene ends were 4 bases for V and 6 bases for J; bases not matched to a gene: 15. Germline values: CDR1 SGHKS, CDR2 YYEKEE (reference sequence). CDR3 amino acids: CASSLPEGQLGSEAFF. The CDR3 bases are TGTGCCAGCAGCCTGCCTGAGGGACAGTTAGGTTCTGAAGCTTTCTTT.

The V gene is TRBV18, the J gene TRBJ1-1; D unclear. The CDR3 extends over 15 amino acids. The germline gives CDR1 KGHSH, CDR2 LQKENI. Trimming cost V 0 bases and J 1 base, with 9 bases left between them. In nucleotides, the CDR3 is TGTGCCAGCTCACCACCGGGAGGGAGGAACACTGAAGCTTTCTTT. This translates into CASSPPGGRNTEAFF.

This rearrangement joins TRBV6-5 to TRBJ2-3, with D possibly being TRBD2 (5 bases). The CDR3 spans 12 residues. Trimming stripped 6 bases from V and 10 bases from J, with 14 bases between. The V gene's germline CDR1 is MNHEY and CDR2 SVGAGI. The CDR3 region is CASSPDSISQYF. The DNA of the CDR3 is TGTGCCAGCAGCCCGGACTCTATTTCGCAGTATTTT.

The chain couples TRBV4-1 to TRBJ2-3, with 7 bases that match TRBD2. The V and J ends lost 7 bases and 0 bases, in that order; junction bases with no gene match: 13. Germline CDR1 is MGHRA and CDR2 is YSYEKL. The CDR3 is 17 amino acids. The CDR3 sequence: CASTKGTSAPSTDTQYF. Written as DNA, the CDR3 is TGCGCCAGCACTAAGGGAACTAGCGCGCCTAGCACAGATACGCAGTATTTT.

The table lists this clone with a few counts. V is TRBV28 and J is TRBJ1-2; tentative D call: TRBD1 (5 bases). V shed 6 bases and J shed 4 bases, with 15 bases lying between them. The germline gives CDR1 MDHEN, CDR2 SYDVKM. This CDR3 comprises 14 residues. The DNA of the CDR3 is TGTGCCAGCAGCCCCGGGACGGGGGTCTATGGCTACACCTTC. Its translation: CASSPGTGVYGYTF.

The gene calls are TRBV9 and TRBJ1-2, with D maybe TRBD1 (6 bases). The CDR3 runs 17 residues. V lost 0 bases to trimming and J lost 2 bases, with 17 bases between them. From germline, CDR1 is SGDLS and CDR2 YYNGEE. CDR3 protein: CASSVEGRGARNYGYTF. CDR3 coding DNA: TGTGCCAGCAGCGTAGAGGGACGGGGGGCGAGAAACTATGGCTACACCTTC.

V gene TRBV18 combines with J gene TRBJ2-7, with 9 bases fitting TRBD2. Losses at the gene ends were 6 bases for V and 9 bases for J; bases not matched to a gene: 21. In germline, CDR1 is KGHSH, CDR2 LQKENI. The CDR3 extends over 17 amino acids. CDR3 nucleotide sequence: TGTGCCAGCTCTCTCTCTAGACTAGCGGTCCGAAAGTACTTGCAGTACTTC. Translated: CASSLSRLAVRKYLQYF.

As for this clone: A much bigger clone sits one base away, suggesting this may be a read error. V gene TRBV7-6 combines with J gene TRBJ1-5; no clear D gene. The CDR3 is 13 amino acids. Germline values: CDR1 SGHVS, CDR2 FNYEAQ. Deletions cut 1 base from V and 6 bases from J, with 7 bases between. This CDR3 reads CASSLEPGQPQHF. The CDR3 nucleotides are TGTGCCAGCAGCTTAGAGCCGGGTCAGCCCCAGCATTTT.

Concerning this clone itself: Mismatch with germline at one junction end may stem from a read error. The chain carries TRBV7-8 and TRBJ1-2, with TRBD1 as a possible D gene (6 bases). This CDR3 is built from 12 residues. The V gene's germline CDR1 is SGHVS and CDR2 FQNEAQ. DNA of the CDR3: TGTGCCAGCAGCTTTGAAGGGGGAAGGAAAAACTTC. Protein product: CASSFEGGRKNF. Together with reference TRBV7-8 and TRBJ1-2, the CDR3 gives the full variable domain: GAGVSQSPRYKVAKRGQDVALRCDPISGHVSLFWYQQALGQGPEFLTYFQNEAQLDKSGLPSDRFFAERPEGSVSTLKIQRTQQEDSAVYLCASSFEGGRKNFGSGTRLTVV.

This chain links TRBV10-3 with TRBJ2-5; TRBD1 agrees at 7 bases. This CDR3 is built from 17 residues. Trimming cost V 6 bases and J 7 bases; bases outside gene matches: 20. Germline V lookup: CDR1 ENHRY, CDR2 SYGVKD. Here the CDR3 reads CAISGDRLSEGGWTQYF. CDR3 bases: TGTGCCATCAGCGGAGACAGATTATCAGAAGGGGGCTGGACCCAGTACTTC.

The chain links TRBV6-5 to TRBJ1-1; D gene uncertain. The germline V and J ends were trimmed by 6 bases and 1 base, with 12 bases remaining between them. CDR1 MNHEY and CDR2 SVGAGI come from the germline V gene. There are 14 residues in the CDR3. DNA of the CDR3: TGTGCCAGCAGCTCACTTTTAGAGAACACTGAAGCTTTCTTT. Translating gives CASSSLLENTEAFF.

The genes are TRBV5-4 and TRBJ1-5; D is unresolved. CDR1 is SGHNT, CDR2 YYREEE, per germline (reference sequence). V was trimmed by 4 bases and J by 5 bases, leaving 10 bases between them. There are 13 residues in the CDR3. The CDR3 DNA reads TGTGCCAGCAGCCCGTACGGGGATCAGCCCCAGCATTTT. It is translated as CASSPYGDQPQHF.

This clone was picked up a small number of times. This sequence joins TRBV6-1 and TRBJ2-5; 8 bases match TRBD2. V shed 7 bases and J 5 bases; nucleotides not matched to a gene: 6. This CDR3 comprises 13 residues. CDR1 and CDR2 from the germline V gene are MNHNS and SASEGT. CDR3 bases: TGTGCCAGCACGGGACTAGGGGTGGAGACCCAGTACTTC. This sequence encodes CASTGLGVETQYF.

In its sample, this clone was seen a few times. The CDR3 coding sequence is TGCAGCGTTGAACTCACGGGAGGGACCTACAATGAGCAGTTCTTC. Its protein product is CSVELTGGTYNEQFF. V usage is TRBV29-1 and J usage is TRBJ2-1, with 8 bases lining up with TRBD2. This CDR3 spans 15 amino acids. Looked up from germline, CDR1 is SQVTM and CDR2 is ANQGSEA. V lost 2 bases, J lost 2 bases, and 5 bases stayed unmatched.

V and J are TRBV9 and TRBJ2-1; D perhaps matches TRBD2 (6 bases). The germline V gene encodes CDR1 SGDLS and CDR2 YYNGEE. The CDR3 has 16 amino acids. V lost 0 bases and J 0 bases, leaving 10 bases between the germline ends. The CDR3 DNA is TGTGCCAGCAGCGTAGTGCGGGAAGGCTCCTACAATGAGCAGTTCTTC. This translates into CASSVVREGSYNEQFF.

The chain employs TRBV10-3 and TRBJ2-7; D not certain. V shed 6 bases and J shed 2 bases, with 8 bases lying between them. Per germline, CDR1 ENHRY and CDR2 SYGVKD. CDR3 length equals 12 residues. The CDR3 loop reads CAIRDTPYEQYF. The CDR3 DNA sequence: TGTGCCATCAGAGACACCCCCTACGAGCAGTACTTC.

The V and J genes are TRBV11-3 and TRBJ2-1; TRBD1 might be the D (6 bases). Trimming pared 2 bases from V and 7 bases from J, leaving 12 bases between. Germline V gene lookup returns CDR1 SGHNT and CDR2 YENEEA. The CDR3 has 14 residues. CDR3 in DNA: TGTGCCAGCAGCTTAACCCCAGACAGGAATGAGCAGTTCTTC. Translating gives CASSLTPDRNEQFF.

The chain has TRBV11-2 and TRBJ2-7, with no clear D. The CDR3 sequence is 11 residues long. V was pared by 1 base and J by 7 bases, with 5 bases between. Germline CDR1 SGHAT, CDR2 FQNNGV. Written as DNA, the CDR3 is TGTGCCAGCAGCTTAGCGGGTGAGCAGTACTTC. Amino acid sequence: CASSLAGEQYF.

The rearrangement links TRBV4-2 to TRBJ2-7; TRBD2 aligns across 12 bases. The length of the CDR3 is 17 residues. Per germline, CDR1 LGHNA and CDR2 YNFKEQ. V gave up 0 bases and J gave up 4 bases; unmatched junction bases: 7. DNA of the CDR3: TGTGCCAGCAGCCAAGAGATTACTAGCGGGGGGCTTTACGAGCAGTACTTC. Protein: CASSQEITSGGLYEQYF.

The chain couples TRBV11-3 to TRBJ2-3, with D hard to call. The length of the CDR3 is 14 residues. CDR1 is SGHNT, CDR2 YENEEA, per germline. Trimming took off 7 bases at V and 0 bases at J, with 11 bases between the two ends. The CDR3 region is CASKALTSTDTQYF. The CDR3 DNA reads as TGTGCCAGCAAGGCCCTGACTAGCACAGATACGCAGTATTTT.

The chain uses TRBV5-8 and TRBJ2-7; no clear D gene. V gave up 3 bases and J gave up 3 bases, with 10 bases separating them. The germline V gene encodes CDR1 SGHTS and CDR2 YDEGEE. CDR3 length equals 13 residues. CDR3 region: CASSSNYYYEQYF. CDR3 in DNA: TGTGCCAGCAGCTCGAATTACTACTACGAGCAGTACTTC. The entire variable domain, with the rest obtained from reference TRBV5-8 and TRBJ2-7, is as follows: EAGVTQSPTHLIKTRGQQATLRCSPISGHTSVYWYQQALGLGLQFLLWYDEGEERNRGNFPPRFSGRQFPNYSSELNVNALELEDSALYLCASSSNYYYEQYFGPGTRLTVT.